These 2 T cell receptor beta chains share one sample of origin, sequenced in a study of blood T cell repertoires in COVID-19. Some clones are missing from TCRdb's copy, which holds only in-frame ones; the method was immunoSEQ multiplex PCR. The profile shows fewer than 500,000 clones, around 87% of them singletons. The sequenced sample was PBMCs or T cells enriched from blood (not recorded which). The receptors come from a woman aged 18-29 years who had recovered from COVID-19.

This rearrangement joins TRBV12-3 or TRBV12-4 to TRBJ2-3; D not certain. V lost 6 bases, J lost 2 bases, and 6 bases lay in between. The CDR3 extends over 12 amino acids. The CDR3 sequence is CASSRHTDTQYF. The CDR3 coding sequence is TGTGCCAGCAGCCGACACACAGATACGCAGTATTTT.

This clone was seen more than once but under ten times. The rearrangement links TRBV19 to TRBJ2-1; 13 bases are a match to TRBD2. V lost 4 bases, J lost 10 bases, and 7 bases stayed unmatched. CDR1 and CDR2 (germline): LNHDA, SQIVND (reference sequence). There are 15 residues in the CDR3. Here the CDR3 reads CASSTGTSGVGEQFF. CDR3 bases: TGTGCCAGTAGTACAGGGACTAGCGGGGTAGGCGAGCAGTTCTTC.